This T cell receptor (beta chain) stems from a study of spatial heterogeneity in lung cancer. Looking at the study overall: Raw reads showed each unique TCR and UMI combination turning up more than ten times on average. Study-wide results and limits: Compared with follow-up, resection was when ubiquitous expanded tumor TCRs appeared in blood more.

The table lists this clonotype with many counts. Its antigen is undetermined. Time point denoted: blood at routine non-recurrence follow-up after resection. Whole RNA, which was extracted from tumor, nontumor lung tissue or frozen PBMC, was sequenced without any cell sorting. TCRdb called the 5' RACE reads again in MiXCR, with one record for every CDR3 protein. The sample shows approximately 17,000 distinct CDR3 sequences, about a fifth of them seen only once. The length of the CDR3 is 16 residues. After removal of 1 base from V and 4 bases from J, the junction contained 8 bases not matched to a gene. Germline CDR1 is SEHNR and CDR2 is FQNEAQ (reference sequence).

The sample was PBMCs, taken at follow-up. The chain combines TRBV7-9 with TRBJ2-3; the match to TRBD1 covers 7 bases. The source of this sequence is a male donor with early-stage non-small cell lung cancer. The CDR3 region is CASSLGDSLWPDTQYF. The CDR3 region has the DNA TGTGCCAGCAGCTTAGGGGACAGTTTGTGGCCAGATACGCAGTATTTT.